This TCR beta chain was obtained from a study of blood T cells in healthy people across ages. Germline CDR1 and CDR2: DFQATT and SNEGSKA (reference sequence). This CDR3 comprises 15 residues. V gave up 7 bases and J gave up 4 bases; unmatched junction bases: 15. In this sample, this clonotype turned up many times. Together with a sample-barcoded 5' primer, a J-beta primer mix was included in a second PCR lasting roughly 6 to 12 cycles. TCRdb reanalysed the 5' RACE reads using MiXCR and keeps one entry per CDR3 protein. The sample lists some 890,000 distinct CDR3 sequences; around 29% were seen once. The same sample was also used in a study of T cells of mothers and their children. As that study records: Samples came from a few healthy Caucasian mothers and their six children.

The V gene is TRBV20-1, the J gene TRBJ2-7; TRBD2 agrees at 8 bases. Sequenced material: blood. The clonotype was recovered from a middle-aged woman in good health. The CDR3 DNA sequence: TGCAGTGGGATCGGGGGGGGAGGGGGACCATACGAGCAGTACTTC. Translated, it gives CSGIGGGGGPYEQYF.